This TCR beta chain originates from a study of shared clonotypes between healthy human individuals. Study overall: Each donor contributed plates that comprised three CD4 naive, three CD4 memory, two CD8 naive and one CD8 memory. Whole-study results and caveats: Some naive CD4 clonotypes, around 5%, turned up in common across several donors. Genetic and exposure-history diversity was limited by the few donors.

V lost 2 bases and J 2 bases, leaving 13 bases between the germline ends. The V gene's germline CDR1 is SGHRS and CDR2 YFSETQ. This CDR3 is built from 15 residues. This clone has just one count. Its target is not known. Under the authors' procedure: Filtering differed for immunoSEQ, which gave only junction sequences without quality scores. TCRdb keeps only in-frame clones here, not all; method: immunoSEQ multiplex PCR. V, J and clone size were drawn from that table, and D and trimming were deduced from the DNA. In the table there are approximately 940,000 clones, about three quarters of which are singletons.

Sequencing was carried out using memory CD4+ T cells sorted from blood. Subset meaning: CD45RA-negative fraction. This sequence joins TRBV5-1 and TRBJ1-2; TRBD1 might be the D (5 bases). This receptor was obtained from a young man in good health. CDR3 in DNA: TGCGCCAGCAGCTTCCGGGGCGAATTCAACTATGGCTACACCTTC. Protein sequence: CASSFRGEFNYGYTF.